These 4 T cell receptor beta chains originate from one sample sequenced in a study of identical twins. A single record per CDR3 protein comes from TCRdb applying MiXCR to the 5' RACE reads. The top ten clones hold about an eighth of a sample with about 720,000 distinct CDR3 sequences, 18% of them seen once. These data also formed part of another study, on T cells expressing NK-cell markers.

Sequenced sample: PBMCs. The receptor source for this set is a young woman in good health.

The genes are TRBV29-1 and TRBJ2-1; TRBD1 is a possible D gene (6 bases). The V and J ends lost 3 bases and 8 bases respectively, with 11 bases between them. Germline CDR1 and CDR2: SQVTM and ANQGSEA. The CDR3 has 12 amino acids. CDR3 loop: CSVDGQGYEQFF. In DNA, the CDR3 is TGCAGCGTTGACGGCCAGGGGTATGAGCAGTTCTTC.

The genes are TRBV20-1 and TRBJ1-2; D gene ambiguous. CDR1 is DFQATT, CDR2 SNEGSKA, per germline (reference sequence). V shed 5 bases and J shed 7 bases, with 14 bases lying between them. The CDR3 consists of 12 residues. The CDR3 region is CSASQLAVGYTF. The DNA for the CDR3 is TGCAGTGCTTCACAGCTGGCGGTTGGCTACACCTTC.

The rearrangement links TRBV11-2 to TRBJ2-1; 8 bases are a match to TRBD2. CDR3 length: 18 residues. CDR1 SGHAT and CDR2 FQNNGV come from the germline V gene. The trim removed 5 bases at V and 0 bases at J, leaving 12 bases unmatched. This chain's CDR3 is CASSIKAGSGSSYNEQFF. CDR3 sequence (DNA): TGTGCCAGCAGCATAAAGGCCGGCAGCGGGAGCTCCTACAATGAGCAGTTCTTC.

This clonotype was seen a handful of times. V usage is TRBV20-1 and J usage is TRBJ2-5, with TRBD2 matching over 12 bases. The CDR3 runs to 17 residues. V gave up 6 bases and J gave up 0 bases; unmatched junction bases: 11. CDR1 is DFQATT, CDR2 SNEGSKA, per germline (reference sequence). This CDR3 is CSALPGTSGRYQETQYF. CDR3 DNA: TGCAGTGCCTTACCCGGGACTAGCGGGCGGTACCAAGAGACCCAGTACTTC.